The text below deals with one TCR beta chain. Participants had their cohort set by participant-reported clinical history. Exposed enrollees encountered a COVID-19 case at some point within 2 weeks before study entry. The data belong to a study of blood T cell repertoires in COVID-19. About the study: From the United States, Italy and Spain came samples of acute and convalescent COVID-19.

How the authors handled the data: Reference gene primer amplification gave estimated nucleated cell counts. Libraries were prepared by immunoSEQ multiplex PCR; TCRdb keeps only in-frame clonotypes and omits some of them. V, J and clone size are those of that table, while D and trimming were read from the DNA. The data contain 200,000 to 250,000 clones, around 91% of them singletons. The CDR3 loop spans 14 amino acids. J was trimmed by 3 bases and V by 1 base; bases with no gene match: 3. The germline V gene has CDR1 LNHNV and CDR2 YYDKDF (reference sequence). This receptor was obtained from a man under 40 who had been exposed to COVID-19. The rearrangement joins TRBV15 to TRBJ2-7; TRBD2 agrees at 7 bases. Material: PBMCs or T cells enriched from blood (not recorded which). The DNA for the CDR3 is TGTGCCACCAGCAGAGGACTAGCCCTCTACGAGCAGTACTTC. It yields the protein CATSRGLALYEQYF.